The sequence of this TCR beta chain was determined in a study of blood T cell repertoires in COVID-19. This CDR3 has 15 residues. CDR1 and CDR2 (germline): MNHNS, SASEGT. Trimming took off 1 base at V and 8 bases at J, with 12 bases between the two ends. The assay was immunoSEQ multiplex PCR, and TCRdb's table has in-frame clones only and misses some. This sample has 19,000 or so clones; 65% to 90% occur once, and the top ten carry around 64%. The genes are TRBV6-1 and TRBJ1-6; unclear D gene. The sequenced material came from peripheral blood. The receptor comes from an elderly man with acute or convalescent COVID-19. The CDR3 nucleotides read TGTGCCAGCAGTGAAGTAGCAGAGAGATATTCACCCCTCCACTTT. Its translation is CASSEVAERYSPLHF.